This T cell receptor (beta chain) stems from a study of shared clonotypes between healthy human individuals. Study-level results: The sharing of around 5% of naive CD4 clonotypes was seen across several donors. Rarefaction demonstrated incomplete sorted-subset sequencing despite large depth.

Sequencing used immunoSEQ multiplex PCR; TCRdb keeps in-frame clones, though not all of them. This sample has a few million clones, with 85% to 95% found just once. With respect to this clone: Antigen unknown.

Sequenced material: naive CD4+ T cells from PBMCs. Specified subset: CD45RA+ positively selected. The sequence came from a man younger than 30 in good health. Some clones in this sample may be carry-over from other donors' samples.

The chain's CDR3 is CASSQFGTGKFYEQYF. The DNA for the CDR3 is TGTGCCAGCAGCCAGTTTGGGACAGGGAAATTCTACGAGCAGTACTTC. This chain uses TRBV14 with TRBJ2-7; 9 nucleotides match TRBD1. V shed 3 bases, J shed 3 bases, and the junction held 9 bases outside the gene matches. CDR3 length equals 16 residues. The germline CDR1 and CDR2 sequences are SGHDN and FVKESK.